The T cell receptor beta chain under discussion was sequenced for a study of cytomegalovirus exposure and HLA in healthy donors (dated 2017 in TCRdb). Looking at the study overall: An earlier analysis of more than 550 of the donors reported approximately 260 Gb of sequence data and 90 million to 120 million unique TCR beta sequences obtained from approximately 180 million T cells. In a later genetic analysis, genome-wide SNP genotypes for about 65% of the roughly 700 donors were used, and that subset was treated as a discovery cohort. To study patterns of TCR occurrence, a later analysis re-analyzed previously published TCR beta repertoires from 666 donors and added high-resolution HLA genotyping. Several DR-DQ haplotypes were handled as single units for association and clustering, since linkage in the cohort was strong. All discovery cohort repertoires had been generated using a single sequencing platform. HLA typing included class I and class II loci at four-digit resolution. The study combined high-throughput TCR immunosequencing, statistical association of individual TCRs with disease status, and machine learning to predict cytomegalovirus infection status. Along with the roughly 670-subject first cohort, a separate validation cohort of over a hundred different subjects was used. The study was designed to test whether signatures of past pathogen exposure could be identified by cataloging public T cell receptors. Donor age, sex, ethnicity and CMV serostatus were compiled alongside the repertoire data. The later analysis used no new phenotypic data to find candidate immune exposures, relying instead on TCR beta sequences and their occurrence across donors. Typing coverage differed by locus: A, B, C, DRB1 and DQB1 were typed in about 629-640 donors, DQA1 in about 550, DPA1 in over 600, and DPB1 in just under 480. The study profiled the T cell repertoires of approximately 700 subjects by immunosequencing and related them to cytomegalovirus serostatus. Across some 400 genotyped donors of the cohort, an average of about 250,000 unique TCR beta nucleotide sequences per donor were sequenced, and approximately 17% of those sequences were non-productive. An early release covering 500 to 750 HLA-typed donors comprised 250 to 350 gigabases of sequencing data and roughly 85 million unique TCR sequences. The genetic ancestry cluster associated with self-reported Caucasian donors included about 84% of the approximately 400 genotyped donors. An earlier analysis of fewer than 700 of the donors applied high-throughput TCR beta sequencing to assess whether each TCR beta V gene segment acted as functional or pseudogenic.

The library came from the immunoSEQ multiplex PCR assay. A mixture of 60 forward primers for TCR Vbeta segments and 13 reverse primers for TCR Jbeta segments was used in the multiplex PCR. Amplification of the CDR3 region of rearranged TCR beta genes was performed with a multiplex PCR assay on genomic DNA. On the Illumina HiSeq System, the amplified TCR beta libraries were sequenced as 87-base-pair reads. On the authors' methods: A later analysis counted about 80 million unique TCR beta chains across the approximately 700 repertoires, and roughly 10 million of these chains were shared by at least two donors. To remove PCR and sequencing errors, raw reads were error-corrected and collapsed into unique sequences using a nearest-neighbor algorithm that merged closely related sequences. Alignment of CDR3 sequences to IMGT reference sequences was used to assign V, D and J gene segments. For a sequence to be retained, a match of at least six nucleotides was required to both a V gene segment and a J gene segment. Rearrangements were classified as productive when the CDR3 lacked stop codons and remained in frame with V and J, and all other rearrangements were classified as non-productive. Following IMGT convention, CDR3 was defined as the stretch from the second conserved V-encoded cysteine up to the conserved J-encoded phenylalanine. The earlier analysis of around 640 of the donors excluded sequences that lacked an unambiguous match to a single V gene segment. In an earlier analysis of about 590 of the donors, a V segment was called functional when productive rearrangements were above 56.7%, and segregating when the standard deviation between donors exceeded 5%. A statistical classification framework was built for diagnosing cytomegalovirus status from the catalog of TCR beta chain sequences. In a later analysis, TCR nucleotide sequences were compared against IMGT/GENE-DB human TR gene sequences so that V and J genes could be assigned. The TCRdist pipeline was used in a later analysis to assign CDR3 sequences and most-parsimonious VDJ recombination scenarios. In a later analysis, each TCR beta chain was defined by its CDR3 amino acid sequence together with its V-gene family, and reads lacking a unique V-gene family were excluded. A later analysis removed nearly 600 highly shared, low-generation-probability nucleotide sequences to deal with suspected cross-contamination and a sequencing artifact. In a later analysis, a clonal expansion index was calculated for each public chain from normalized within-repertoire ranks of inferred template counts. In a later analysis, generation probabilities were computed with a VDJ recombination model fitted to out-of-frame rearrangements, and the resulting probabilities were checked against IGoR. In a later analysis, hypergeometric tests were used to score TCR-TCR, TCR-HLA and TCR-CMV co-occurrence, with a repertoire-size bias correction applied to TCR pairs. False discovery rates were estimated in a later analysis by permuting HLA or CMV assignments 20 times. In a later analysis, co-occurring TCRs were grouped using DBSCAN, with TCRdist sequence similarity added in when clustering inside HLA-allele-positive subsets. Repertoires with fewer than 30,000 or more than 120,000 public chains were left out of co-occurrence clustering, as were about 5 repertoires with anomalous nucleotide sharing. Held by TCRdb, this immuneACCESS table contains in-frame sequences only and omits some clones. Under half of the omission traces to an unresolved V gene where checked; the cause of the rest is unknown. That table is the source of V, J and clone size, and D and trimming were worked out from the DNA. Here the sample has some 150,000 clones; around 79% occur a single time. 2.8% of the sample is held by the ten biggest clonotypes.

In total, about 650 healthy bone marrow donors made up the cohort. All cohort members were sampled while nominally healthy, although unrecorded immune exposures were likely present. The donor tested CMV seronegative, placing the donor among the 300 to 400 seronegative members of the cohort. Each donor provided a peripheral blood sample, and peripheral blood mononuclear cells were used for TCR beta sequencing. The Qiagen DNeasy Blood Extraction Kit was used to extract genomic DNA from the blood cell samples. On this clone itself: The target of this receptor is not known. Base qualities are not at hand, and no much larger clone is one base apart.

Taken from the germline V gene, the CDR1 and CDR2 loops are MNHEY and SVGAGI. The CDR3 holds 11 amino acids from the cysteine to the phenylalanine. Left in the record is the CDR3 DNA by itself, 33 bases read in frame from the first base. Deletion took 9 bases off V and 5 bases off J, with a span of 7 bases between the germline ends. Overall results and qualifications from the work: In the study, 150 to 200 TCR beta chains were listed as associated with cytomegalovirus. V-gene and J-gene trimming of TCR beta chains was associated with a missense DCLRE1C variant in a later genetic analysis, and the association was replicated in an independent cohort. Across donors, most TCR sequences were observed very rarely, whereas some public TCRs were present in many individuals. According to a later analysis, most CMV-associated TCR beta chains appeared to be HLA-restricted, and the HLA associations seemed to be driven largely by CMV exposure. Immune exposure information for the cohort was limited to CMV serostatus. In a later analysis, TCR association rates were found to vary across HLA loci, with the most associated TCRs seen for DRB1 alleles and the fewest for HLA-C alleles. Only TCR beta chains were sequenced in this cohort, and the absence of alpha or paired-chain data limited detectable features. Because counts were too low, roughly 16 rarely observed V segments, including chromosome 9 orphons, were left out of the earlier analysis of approximately 500 of the donors. When HLA alleles, especially DR and DQ, strongly co-occurred, TCR associations were difficult to assign to individual alleles. Linkage disequilibrium might explain the correlated functional status among segregating V segments, but an unknown experimental factor could not be ruled out. Because HLA typing was missing for some donors at each locus, association tests included only the typed subset. A cluster of highly shared sequence variants was judged likely to be a technical artifact of the sequencing pipeline. According to a later analysis, parvovirus B19, influenza, CMV and Epstein-Barr virus appeared linked to several top co-occurrence clusters. The classifier was reported to diagnose cytomegalovirus status with high specificity and sensitivity in both the original cohort and the validation cohort. A further reported finding was that TCR beta sequences accurately predicted the HLA-A and HLA-B alleles for most subjects in the first cohort. Compared with the roughly 700-donor mean, donors in an Asian-associated ancestry cluster had fewer N-insertions in productive TCRs, according to a later genetic analysis. In a later analysis, HLA-associated TCR beta chains were found to be more clonally expanded and to have lower generation probabilities than equally common non-associated chains. Roughly uniform sequencing depth across donors was assumed in presence/absence analyses, although this assumption may not hold. According to the authors, the approach could potentially be generalized to other disease states and immunological phenotypes. At a false discovery rate of 0.05, a later analysis linked some 18,000 TCR beta sequences to specific HLA alleles. An earlier analysis of 587 of the donors showed that most TCR beta V segments appeared in productive rearrangements either about 90% or about 30% of the time, which broadly matched IMGT annotations. In vitro tests confirmed that a few of the cytomegalovirus-associated TCR beta chains recognize cytomegalovirus antigens. Some IMGT-functional V segments, including TRBV6-2 and TRBV6-3, could not be distinguished by the 87-base-pair reads and were therefore excluded.

The source material was PBMCs. The chain links TRBV6-5 with TRBJ2-2; confidence is insufficient to name the D gene. The origin of this receptor is a male donor in good health and CMV-seronegative. The nucleotides read TGTGCCAGTAAGAGAACCGGGGAGCTGTTTTTT. This is translated as CASKRTGELFF.